This entry lists 32 T cell receptor beta chains sequenced from one sample in a study of PD-1 and CTLA-4 blockade in melanoma. Only in-frame clones appear in the TCRdb table, and some are missing; sequencing was by immunoSEQ multiplex PCR. Seen here are about 32,000 clones, about 88% observed once, and the top ten hold around 5.8%. This specimen was CD8+ T cells from peripheral blood, taken from a patient given anti-PD-1 treatment. The source is a human donor with melanoma.

The chain links TRBV28 to TRBJ1-5, with D maybe TRBD1 (5 bases). V was cut by 7 bases and J by 2 bases, with 21 bases left in between. The CDR3 length is 17 residues. Per the germline V gene, CDR1 is MDHEN and CDR2 is SYDVKM. In DNA form, the CDR3 reads TGTGCCAGCACCAGAGGCCCAGGGAGTGGGGGCAATCAGCCCCAGCATTTT. It translates to CASTRGPGSGGNQPQHF.

CDR3 residues: CASSPTGHLTGELFF. CDR3 sequence (DNA): TGTGCCAGCAGCCCGACAGGCCACCTTACCGGGGAGCTGTTTTTT. This sequence joins TRBV6-2 or TRBV6-3 and TRBJ2-2; possibly TRBD1 for D (6 bases). CDR3 size: 15 residues. From germline, CDR1 is MNHEY and CDR2 SVGEGT. V lost 6 bases and J lost 5, with 16 bases in between.

The V and J genes are TRBV29-1 and TRBJ2-7; 9 bases map to TRBD1. Looked up from germline, CDR1 is SQVTM and CDR2 is ANQGSEA. This CDR3 has 15 amino acids. After removal of 4 bases from V and 5 bases from J, the junction contained 12 bases not matched to a gene. In DNA, the CDR3 is TGCAGCGTTGGTGGCTCCGGGACAGGGTCAGACGAGCAGTACTTC. Protein product: CSVGGSGTGSDEQYF.

This clone was observed a few times. This chain links TRBV14 with TRBJ1-6, with unresolved D. This CDR3 contains 11 residues. V shed 1 base and J shed 11 bases, with 3 bases lying between them. The germline V gene encodes CDR1 SGHDN and CDR2 FVKESK. The CDR3 DNA is TGTGCCAGCAGCCAAGGAGCACCCCTCCACTTT. This sequence encodes CASSQGAPLHF.

J is TRBJ2-3 and V is TRBV5-1, with 8 bases fitting TRBD1. With 4 bases clipped from V and 1 base from J, the junction kept 11 bases outside the gene matches. In germline, CDR1 is SGHRS, CDR2 YFSETQ. CDR3 length: 17 residues. The CDR3 loop reads CASSIGQGRTGTDTQYF. The CDR3 region has the DNA TGCGCCAGCAGCATAGGACAGGGTAGGACGGGCACAGATACGCAGTATTTT.

The chain has TRBV7-9 and TRBJ1-1; the match to TRBD1 covers 7 bases. The germline V gene has CDR1 SEHNR and CDR2 FQNEAQ (reference sequence). CDR3 length: 13 amino acids. With 5 bases clipped from V and 7 bases from J, the junction kept 7 bases outside the gene matches. The CDR3 here is CASSPKGTVEAFF. The DNA of the CDR3 is TGTGCCAGCAGCCCGAAGGGGACAGTTGAAGCTTTCTTT.

Here the CDR3 DNA reads TGTGCCAGCAGCGGAGGGCGGGTGAACACTGAAGCTTTCTTT. This sequence encodes CASSGGRVNTEAFF. The rearrangement joins TRBV9 to TRBJ1-1; the D is unclear. The CDR3 runs 14 residues. V lost 3 bases to trimming and J lost 0 bases, with 9 bases between them. The germline gives CDR1 SGDLS, CDR2 YYNGEE.

The V and J genes are TRBV30 and TRBJ1-3; D is uncertain. Trimming cost V 3 bases and J 2 bases, with 8 bases left between them. This CDR3 is 13 amino acids long. Germline CDR1 GTSNPN, CDR2 SVGIG (reference sequence). The CDR3 DNA sequence: TGTGCCTGGAGCGTTCAACCTGGAAACACCATATATTTT. Residues: CAWSVQPGNTIYF. The variable domain in full, with the rest retrieved from reference TRBV30 and TRBJ1-3, is SQTIHQWPATLVQPVGSPLSLECTVEGTSNPNLYWYRQAAGRGLQLLFYSVGIGQISSEVPQNLSASRPQDRQFILSSKKLLLSDSGFYLCAWSVQPGNTIYFGEGSWLTVV.

CDR3 residues: CASSQAVAGAYEQYF. The DNA of the CDR3 is TGTGCCAGCAGCCAAGCGGTAGCGGGGGCATACGAGCAGTACTTC. This chain connects TRBV4-2 to TRBJ2-7, with 9 bases aligning to TRBD2. Germline CDR1 is LGHNA and CDR2 is YNFKEQ. The CDR3 covers 15 residues. With V trimmed by 1 base and J by 4 bases, 5 bases remained unmatched.

V usage is TRBV4-3 and J usage is TRBJ2-1, with D possibly TRBD2 on 5 matching bases. This CDR3 contains 13 residues. Germline V CDR1 and CDR2: LGHNA, YSLEER. The V gene lost 0 bases and the J gene lost 8 bases, with 8 bases spanning the gap. The CDR3 region has the DNA TGCGCCAGCAGCCAAGAGCCCGGGGATGAGCAGTTCTTC. Amino acids: CASSQEPGDEQFF.

The chain combines TRBV4-3 with TRBJ2-7, with 9 nucleotides matching TRBD2. The trim removed 1 base at V and 4 bases at J, leaving 8 bases unmatched. CDR3 size: 16 residues. Germline-derived CDR1 and CDR2 are LGHNA and YSLEER. The CDR3 nucleotides read TGCGCCAGCAGCCAAGTTGGGGCTAGCGGGGCTTACGAGCAGTACTTC. It yields the protein CASSQVGASGAYEQYF.

The chain has TRBV9 and TRBJ1-5; TRBD1 agrees at 7 bases. CDR1 and CDR2 from the germline V gene are SGDLS and YYNGEE. The V segment lost 3 bases and the J segment 0 bases; nucleotides outside the gene matches: 6. The CDR3 is 16 residues long. The CDR3 region has the DNA TGTGCCAGCAGCGACGGGACAGTTTATAGCAATCAGCCCCAGCATTTT. Encoded protein: CASSDGTVYSNQPQHF.

The chain has TRBV7-9 and TRBJ2-1; TRBD2 matches at 9 bases. The V segment lost 2 bases and the J segment 5 bases; nucleotides outside the gene matches: 4. The CDR3 has 15 residues. Germline values: CDR1 SEHNR, CDR2 FQNEAQ (reference sequence). CDR3 in DNA: TGTGCCAGCAGCTTATCTAGCGGGGATAACAATGAGCAGTTCTTC. Protein: CASSLSSGDNNEQFF.

V and J are TRBV3-1 (or the pseudogene TRBV3-2) and TRBJ2-2; D gene uncertain. The germline V gene has CDR1 LGHDT and CDR2 YNNKEL (reference sequence). V was trimmed by 0 bases and J by 4 bases, leaving 3 bases between them. There are 13 residues in the CDR3. The DNA for the CDR3 is TGTGCCAGCAGCCAAGATATCACCGGGGAGCTGTTTTTT. The encoded protein is CASSQDITGELFF.

As regards this clone: This may arise from a read error, as a much more abundant clone is one base away. The CDR3 DNA follows: TGTGCCGGCAGTTACGTTGGCGGGGAGCAGTTCTTC. Residues: CAGSYVGGEQFF. This chain uses TRBV6-5 with TRBJ2-1; a weak D match, TRBD2 (5 bases). The CDR3 has 12 residues. Germline-derived CDR1 and CDR2 are MNHEY and SVGAGI.

The V and J genes are TRBV5-4 and TRBJ2-7; 9 nucleotides line up with TRBD1. Germline V gives CDR1 SGHNT, CDR2 YYREEE (reference sequence). The CDR3 is made up of 14 amino acids. J was trimmed by 4 bases and V by 2 bases; bases with no gene match: 4. As DNA, the CDR3 is TGTGCCAGCAGCTTACAGGGGGCCCTGTACGAGCAGTACTTC. This translates into CASSLQGALYEQYF.

Only one count was recorded for this clone. DNA of the CDR3: TGTGCCAGCAGCTCCGGACTAGCGGGGGTATTCGAGGAGACCCAGTACTTC. Translated, it gives CASSSGLAGVFEETQYF. The chain couples TRBV7-9 to TRBJ2-5; 13 nucleotides line up with TRBD2. With V trimmed by 4 bases and J by 5 bases, 10 bases remained unmatched. Germline V gives CDR1 SEHNR, CDR2 FQNEAQ (reference sequence). The CDR3 runs to 17 residues. The variable domain in full, with the rest retrieved from reference TRBV7-9 and TRBJ2-5, is DTGVSQNPRHKITKRGQNVTFRCDPISEHNRLYWYRQTLGQGPEFLTYFQNEAQLEKSRLLSDRFSAERPKGSFSTLEIQRTEQGDSAMYLCASSSGLAGVFEETQYFGPGTRLLVL.

This rearrangement joins TRBV19 to TRBJ1-2; 10 bases agree with TRBD1. The ends lost 10 bases at V and 5 bases at J; junction bases unmatched: 7. Germline V gene lookup returns CDR1 LNHDA and CDR2 SQIVND (reference sequence). The CDR3 spans 13 residues. CDR3 in DNA: TGTGCCACGAGGACAGGGGGGGAGTATGGCTACACCTTC. Its translation is CATRTGGEYGYTF.

Concerning this clone: This specimen includes other DNA sequences encoding the same CDR3. V gene TRBV27 combines with J gene TRBJ2-7; no clear D gene. Germline CDR1 MNHEY, CDR2 SMNVEV (reference sequence). The CDR3 extends over 12 amino acids. Trimming removed 9 bases from V and 0 bases from J, with 9 bases in between. CDR3 sequence: CASYSSSYEQYF. The CDR3 nucleotides are TGTGCCAGTTACAGCAGCTCCTACGAGCAGTACTTC.

This clone came up once. This chain joins TRBV6-2 or TRBV6-3 and TRBJ1-2; D may be TRBD1 (5 bases). The germline CDR1 and CDR2 sequences are MNHEY and SVGEGT. This CDR3 is built from 16 residues. Trimming took off 6 bases at V and 1 base at J, with 18 bases between the two ends. CDR3 sequence: CASSLAGTEDNYGYTF. DNA of the CDR3: TGTGCCAGCAGCCTAGCAGGGACGGAGGATAACTATGGCTACACCTTC.

The chain is built from TRBV6-5 and TRBJ2-5; D gene unclear. V was clipped by 0 bases and J by 7 bases, with 6 bases between them. The germline gives CDR1 MNHEY, CDR2 SVGAGI. CDR3 length equals 12 residues. The CDR3, as DNA: TGTGCCAGCAGTTACTCCTCCGGGACCCAGTACTTC. It translates to CASSYSSGTQYF.

The chain carries TRBV18 and TRBJ2-7; D is unresolved. The length of the CDR3 is 12 residues. Trimming left V 3 bases short and J 2 bases short, with 5 bases between. The germline V gene encodes CDR1 KGHSH and CDR2 LQKENI. The CDR3: CASSPQAYEQYF. DNA of the CDR3: TGTGCCAGCTCACCTCAAGCCTACGAGCAGTACTTC.

J is TRBJ2-5 and V is TRBV5-1; D is uncertain. V lost 5 bases to trimming and J lost 5 bases, with 4 bases between them. The CDR3 covers 10 residues. CDR1 and CDR2 (germline): SGHRS, YFSETQ. In DNA form, the CDR3 reads TGCGCCAGCAGTGGGGAGACCCAGTACTTC. It encodes CASSGETQYF. The entire variable domain, with the rest obtained from reference TRBV5-1 and TRBJ2-5, is as follows: KAGVTQTPRYLIKTRGQQVTLSCSPISGHRSVSWYQQTPGQGLQFLFEYFSETQRNKGNFPGRFSGRQFSNSRSEMNVSTLELGDSALYLCASSGETQYFGPGTRLLVL.

This chain joins TRBV5-1 and TRBJ2-3; 9 positions agree with TRBD1. CDR1 is SGHRS, CDR2 YFSETQ, per germline. V shed 3 bases, J shed 2 bases, and the junction held 10 bases outside the gene matches. The CDR3 is made up of 17 amino acids. The chain's CDR3 is CASSWPRTGDLTDTQYF. Here the CDR3 DNA reads TGCGCCAGCAGCTGGCCCCGGACAGGGGACCTCACAGATACGCAGTATTTT.

For this clone: Its ends do not fully match the called genes, so a read error is possible. The rearrangement joins TRBV5-6 to TRBJ2-7; D is perhaps TRBD1 (6 bases). The CDR3 contains 13 residues. Germline V lookup: CDR1 SGHDT, CDR2 YYEEEE. CDR3 protein: CASSPGHSDEQYF. The CDR3 DNA reads TGTGCCAGCAGCCCGGGACACTCCGACGAGCAGTACTTC.

The V call is TRBV7-9, the J call TRBJ1-1, with D tentatively TRBD1 (5 bases). Trimming left V 5 bases short and J 5 bases short, with 18 bases between. The CDR3 is 15 residues long. Germline lookup yields CDR1 SEHNR and CDR2 FQNEAQ (reference sequence). CDR3 in amino acids: CASSGLGQGGTEAFF. Here the CDR3 DNA reads TGTGCCAGCAGCGGCCTCGGGCAGGGAGGGACTGAAGCTTTCTTT.

The genes are TRBV7-2 and TRBJ2-1; D call uncertain. Germline CDR1 is SGHTA and CDR2 is FQGNSA. Trimming removed 1 base at V and 2 bases at J, with 9 bases between. The CDR3 has 15 residues. DNA of the CDR3: TGTGCCAGCAGCTTAGGAGGTTGGACCTACAATGAGCAGTTCTTC. As protein: CASSLGGWTYNEQFF.

The CDR3 region has the DNA TGTGCCAGTGACGGGGGAACTGAAGCTTTCTTT. Protein: CASDGGTEAFF. The chain joins TRBV28 to TRBJ1-1, with D possibly matching TRBD1 (5 bases). Germline loops: CDR1 MDHEN, CDR2 SYDVKM. This CDR3 spans 11 amino acids. V was cut by 9 bases and J by 5 bases, with 10 bases left in between.

This clone has a handful of counts. V and J are TRBV28 and TRBJ1-4; D is undetermined. Trimming shortened V by 5 bases and J by 8 bases, and 15 bases separated the two germline ends. This CDR3 spans 14 amino acids. Per the germline V gene, CDR1 is MDHEN and CDR2 is SYDVKM. CDR3 coding DNA: TGTGCCAGCAGTGGAGGACGGGTAGGAGAAAAACTGTTTTTT. Amino acids: CASSGGRVGEKLFF.

The chain couples TRBV5-4 to TRBJ2-5; TRBD2 matches at 11 bases. Trimming at V came to 3 bases and at J to 10 bases, leaving 8 bases not matched to a gene. There are 14 residues in the CDR3. CDR1 SGHNT and CDR2 YYREEE come from the germline V gene (reference sequence). The CDR3 DNA reads TGTGCCAGCAGCTCGGGACTAGCGGATGGGGGCCAGTACTTC. Translated, it gives CASSSGLADGGQYF.

This clone occurred once. This chain uses TRBV6-5 with TRBJ2-4, with D perhaps matching TRBD1 or TRBD2 (5 bases each). The CDR3 has 11 amino acids. From germline, CDR1 is MNHEY and CDR2 SVGAGI. Deletions cut 11 bases from V and 4 bases from J, with 9 bases between. CDR3: CASGAKNIQYF. The CDR3 region has the DNA TGTGCCTCCGGGGCAAAAAACATTCAGTACTTC.

This chain links TRBV6-4 with TRBJ1-1; 7 bases map to TRBD1. CDR3 size: 15 residues. With V trimmed by 0 bases and J by 2 bases, 3 bases remained unmatched. Per the germline V gene, CDR1 is MRHNA and CDR2 is SNTAGT. CDR3 coding DNA: TGTGCCAGCAGTGACTCAGGACAGGCAAACACTGAAGCTTTCTTT. It yields the protein CASSDSGQANTEAFF.